Presented here are 28 T cell receptor beta chains from one specimen sequenced in a study of blood T cell repertoires in COVID-19. Repertoires were generated with immunoSEQ multiplex PCR, while TCRdb's copy carries only in-frame clones and drops some. The table records around 200,000 clones, 70% to 90% of them present only once. Sequencing was performed on PBMCs or T cells enriched from blood (not recorded which). These receptors all stem from a woman aged 25 to 39 who had been exposed to COVID-19.

The V call is TRBV2, the J call TRBJ1-5; possible D gene TRBD1, 6 bases. Per the germline V gene, CDR1 is SNHLY and CDR2 is FYNNEI. Trimming pared 5 bases from V and 3 bases from J, leaving 14 bases between. The CDR3 contains 15 residues. CDR3 nucleotides: TGTGCCAGCAGTCTCGGGACAACGACCAATCAGCCCCAGCATTTT. Amino acid sequence: CASSLGTTTNQPQHF.

The gene calls are TRBV28 and TRBJ1-5; D remains unclear. Deletions cut 0 bases from V and 6 bases from J, with 15 bases between. Germline CDR1 is MDHEN and CDR2 is SYDVKM. The CDR3 contains 16 residues. The CDR3 coding sequence is TGTGCCAGCAGTTTATGGGCCGCCCGGCGGGGTCAGCCCCAGCATTTT. It specifies CASSLWAARRGQPQHF.

V gene TRBV5-1 combines with J gene TRBJ1-3, with 7 positions matching TRBD1. Germline V gene lookup returns CDR1 SGHRS and CDR2 YFSETQ. The junction had 4 bases not matched to a gene; V was cut back by 4 bases and J by 0 bases. This CDR3 is built from 15 residues. The CDR3 DNA is TGCGCCAGCAGCCCCACAGGGGTCTCTGGAAACACCATATATTTT. It translates to CASSPTGVSGNTIYF.

V is TRBV12-5 and J is TRBJ2-2, with a weak D call TRBD1 (6 bases). Per germline, CDR1 LGHNT and CDR2 FRNRAP. CDR3 length: 16 amino acids. V was pared by 4 bases and J by 10 bases, with 22 bases between. CDR3 protein: CASGSWTVVHPVELFF. CDR3 nucleotide sequence: TGTGCTAGTGGTTCTTGGACAGTCGTCCATCCGGTGGAGCTGTTTTTT.

The chain employs TRBV7-9 and TRBJ1-1; TRBD1 agrees at 7 bases. The junction had 6 bases not matched to a gene; V was cut back by 5 bases and J by 3 bases. Per germline, CDR1 SEHNR and CDR2 FQNEAQ (reference sequence). This CDR3 has 14 amino acids. The DNA of the CDR3 is TGTGCCAGCAGCGCCGGACAGGAGGACACTGAAGCTTTCTTT. Its translation: CASSAGQEDTEAFF.

The chain employs TRBV9 and TRBJ2-2, with D tentatively TRBD1 (5 bases). V was trimmed by 0 bases and J by 2 bases, leaving 8 bases between them. The CDR3 covers 15 residues. The V gene's germline CDR1 is SGDLS and CDR2 YYNGEE. The CDR3 region has the DNA TGTGCCAGCAGCGTAGAAGGGGTTAACACCGGGGAGCTGTTTTTT. This sequence encodes CASSVEGVNTGELFF.

This clone was seen only a few times. The rearrangement uses TRBV11-2 and TRBJ2-1; D is ambiguous. Germline CDR1 and CDR2: SGHAT and FQNNGV. V lost 1 base and J lost 0, with 7 bases in between. This CDR3 has 15 residues. The CDR3 DNA reads TGTGCCAGCAGCTTAGTACTGAGCTCCTACAATGAGCAGTTCTTC. Residues: CASSLVLSSYNEQFF.

The chain has TRBV5-1 and TRBJ2-3; 12 nucleotides line up with TRBD2. The germline V gene encodes CDR1 SGHRS and CDR2 YFSETQ. The V and J ends lost 0 bases and 2 bases, in that order; junction bases with no gene match: 4. This CDR3 spans 17 amino acids. The CDR3 coding sequence is TGCGCCAGCAGCTTGGGGACTAGCGGGGACACCACAGATACGCAGTATTTT. The encoded protein is CASSLGTSGDTTDTQYF.

CDR3 bases: TGTGCCAGCAGCCCCGAGGACAGGAACTATGGCTACACCTTC. Protein product: CASSPEDRNYGYTF. The chain is built from TRBV3-1 (or the pseudogene TRBV3-2) and TRBJ1-2, with TRBD1 identical over 7 bases. Per germline, CDR1 LGHDT and CDR2 YNNKEL (reference sequence). Germline trimming cut 4 bases from V and 2 bases from J; bases unmatched to any gene: 4. The CDR3 is made up of 14 amino acids.

This chain connects TRBV5-1 to TRBJ1-2; TRBD1 agrees at 9 bases. The ends lost 1 base at V and 7 bases at J; junction bases unmatched: 5. The CDR3 length is 14 residues. Germline CDR1 SGHRS, CDR2 YFSETQ. CDR3 sequence: CASSLSGTGSGYTF. CDR3 in DNA: TGCGCCAGCAGCTTGTCGGGGACAGGGAGTGGCTACACCTTC.

Details on this clone: This sample also contains other DNA sequences that code for the same CDR3. The J gene is TRBJ1-1, the V gene TRBV5-5; 7 bases are shared with TRBD1. Germline CDR1 is SGHKS and CDR2 is YYEKEE (reference sequence). With V trimmed by 0 bases and J by 1 base, 0 bases remained unmatched. The CDR3 is made up of 14 amino acids. CDR3 DNA sequence: TGTGCCAGCAGCTTGGGGACAGGGAACACTGAAGCTTTCTTT. As protein: CASSLGTGNTEAFF.

This clone was detected once. The chain combines TRBV10-3 with TRBJ1-2; D is unclear. Germline V gene sequence: CDR1 ENHRY, CDR2 SYGVKD. CDR3 size: 14 residues. The V end was cut by 3 bases, the J end by 6 bases, with 14 bases between. DNA for the CDR3: TGTGCCATCAGTGACGGACCGGCGGAGGATGGCTACACCTTC. It specifies CAISDGPAEDGYTF.

This clone was seen a single time. J is TRBJ1-6 and V is TRBV5-3, with 9 bases that match TRBD1. TRBV5-3 is an ORF, and what it does is uncertain. The CDR3 contains 13 residues. V lost 4 bases to trimming and J lost 8 bases; unmatched junction nucleotides: 1. CDR3 in amino acids: CARSRQGDSPLHF. The CDR3 bases are TGTGCCAGAAGCCGACAGGGGGATTCACCCCTCCACTTT.

The chain couples TRBV5-6 to TRBJ1-5, with a tentative D call TRBD1 (6 bases). Germline V gene lookup returns CDR1 SGHDT and CDR2 YYEEEE. V was pared by 5 bases and J by 0 bases, with 12 bases between. The CDR3 sequence is 15 residues long. The CDR3 protein is CASSFRGYSNQPQHF. In nucleotides, the CDR3 is TGTGCCAGCAGTTTCAGGGGTTATAGCAATCAGCCCCAGCATTTT.

The rearrangement joins TRBV28 to TRBJ1-1, with D perhaps matching TRBD1 (6 bases). The V gene's germline CDR1 is MDHEN and CDR2 SYDVKM. The CDR3 runs 11 residues. CDR3 in DNA: TGTTTATGCGGGGGGGCGGGTGAAGCTTTCTTT. Amino acids: CLCGGAGEAFF.

V is TRBV28 and J is TRBJ1-6, with 8 bases lining up with TRBD1. Per germline, CDR1 MDHEN and CDR2 SYDVKM. Trimming cost V 6 bases and J 0 bases; bases outside gene matches: 4. This CDR3 has 16 amino acids. As DNA, the CDR3 is TGTGCCAGCAGCTCGGACAGGGCCTCCTATAATTCACCCCTCCACTTT. Translated, it gives CASSSDRASYNSPLHF.

The gene calls are TRBV9 and TRBJ1-1, with D uncertain. V was trimmed by 0 bases and J by 1 base, leaving 7 bases between them. This CDR3 region has 14 residues. Germline loops: CDR1 SGDLS, CDR2 YYNGEE. CDR3 region: CASSVDLANTEAFF. Written as DNA, the CDR3 is TGTGCCAGCAGCGTAGATCTGGCGAACACTGAAGCTTTCTTT.

The chain uses TRBV30 and TRBJ1-3, with a weak D call TRBD1 (5 bases). This CDR3 has 12 amino acids. V was cut by 5 bases and J by 4 bases, with 9 bases left in between. The germline V gene has CDR1 GTSNPN and CDR2 SVGIG (reference sequence). The chain's CDR3 is CAWGTGGNTIYF. DNA for the CDR3: TGTGCCTGGGGGACTGGGGGAAACACCATATATTTT.

V is TRBV30 and J is TRBJ2-3; 7 bases agree with TRBD2. The CDR3 has 15 residues. Germline-derived CDR1 and CDR2 are GTSNPN and SVGIG (reference sequence). J lost 2 bases, V lost 5 bases, and 10 bases had no gene match. The CDR3 region has the DNA TGTGCCTGGGGTCCCGGGAGGACCCCCACAGATACGCAGTATTTT. This gives the protein CAWGPGRTPTDTQYF.

V usage is TRBV24-1 and J usage is TRBJ2-2; 10 bases agree with TRBD2. Trimming took 3 bases from V and 5 from J; bases not matched to a gene: 11. Looked up from germline, CDR1 is KGHDR and CDR2 is SFDVKD. The CDR3 totals 18 residues. CDR3 bases: TGTGCCACCAGTGATGCTGGGACTAGCGTCTCGAGGACCGGGGAGCTGTTTTTT. Translating it yields CATSDAGTSVSRTGELFF.

The V call is TRBV7-9, the J call TRBJ2-1; 7 nucleotides line up with TRBD1. The germline V gene encodes CDR1 SEHNR and CDR2 FQNEAQ (reference sequence). V lost 1 base to trimming and J lost 0 bases; unmatched junction nucleotides: 6. This CDR3 is 17 amino acids long. CDR3 sequence reads: CASSLDRQGSSYNEQFF. In DNA form, the CDR3 reads TGTGCCAGCAGCTTAGACCGACAGGGAAGCTCCTACAATGAGCAGTTCTTC.

The chain combines TRBV10-3 with TRBJ1-6, with D possibly TRBD1 on 5 matching bases. Trimming shortened V by 8 bases and J by 5 bases, and 10 bases separated the two germline ends. CDR1 is ENHRY, CDR2 SYGVKD, per germline. This CDR3 has 13 residues. CDR3 amino acids: CAIGDRNNSPLHF. CDR3 bases: TGTGCCATCGGAGACAGAAATAATTCACCCCTCCACTTT.

This chain uses TRBV6-6 with TRBJ1-2; D possibly corresponds to TRBD1 (5 bases). From germline, CDR1 is MNHNY and CDR2 SVGAGI (reference sequence). The CDR3 consists of 15 residues. Trimming left V 7 bases short and J 6 bases short, with 21 bases between. For the CDR3, the DNA is TGTGCCAGCACTATACAGACGCTGCGGGGGGATGGCTACACCTTC. Its protein product is CASTIQTLRGDGYTF.

This clone came up once. The gene calls are TRBV30 and TRBJ2-7; the D gene is possibly TRBD1 (6 bases). Looked up from germline, CDR1 is GTSNPN and CDR2 is SVGIG (reference sequence). V lost 4 bases and J lost 5, with 18 bases in between. The CDR3 is made up of 14 amino acids. The CDR3 DNA is TGTGCCTGGACCAAACAGGGTTTGGGGGACGAGCAGTACTTC. It translates to CAWTKQGLGDEQYF.

This clone has more than one count but fewer than ten. The chain employs TRBV3-1 (or the pseudogene TRBV3-2) and TRBJ1-3; D remains unclear. The CDR3 has 16 residues. The germline V and J ends were trimmed by 0 bases and 0 bases, with 9 bases remaining between them. Germline CDR1 and CDR2: LGHDT and YNNKEL (reference sequence). CDR3 in amino acids: CASSQEADYSGNTIYF. The CDR3 DNA reads as TGTGCCAGCAGCCAAGAGGCAGACTACTCTGGAAACACCATATATTTT.

The chain uses TRBV3-1 (or the pseudogene TRBV3-2) and TRBJ1-1, with a weak D call TRBD1 (6 bases). Per germline, CDR1 LGHDT and CDR2 YNNKEL (reference sequence). The germline V and J ends were trimmed by 6 bases and 4 bases, with 24 bases remaining between them. The CDR3 covers 17 residues. The CDR3: CASSPDVGATWGTEAFF. DNA of the CDR3: TGTGCCAGCAGTCCCGACGTGGGGGCCACTTGGGGCACTGAAGCTTTCTTT.

Turning to this clone: Other DNA sequences in the same sample also yield this CDR3. J is TRBJ1-6 and V is TRBV9; no clear D gene. The CDR3 extends over 14 amino acids. Trimming pared 1 base from V and 5 bases from J, leaving 7 bases between. Germline V gene sequence: CDR1 SGDLS, CDR2 YYNGEE. The CDR3 DNA sequence: TGTGCCAGCAGCGTATCCGGGGATAATTCACCCCTCCACTTT. Amino acids: CASSVSGDNSPLHF.

V gene TRBV5-5 combines with J gene TRBJ2-1; the match to TRBD2 covers 8 bases. Germline lookup yields CDR1 SGHKS and CDR2 YYEKEE (reference sequence). J gave up 6 bases and V 2 bases, and 7 bases lay outside the gene matches. There are 15 residues in the CDR3. In DNA, the CDR3 is TGTGCCAGCAGCTTAGCCGGGACTAGAGGCAATGAGCAGTTCTTC. It is translated as CASSLAGTRGNEQFF.